The sequence of this T cell receptor (beta chain) was determined in a study of OX40 agonist ivuxolimab in advanced cancers. Looking at the study overall: Ivuxolimab was a fully human IgG2 agonistic monoclonal antibody targeting the costimulatory receptor OX40 (CD134). Prior anti-PD-1, anti-PD-L1 or anti-CTLA-4 therapy was permitted, and about 40% of dose-escalation patients had received checkpoint inhibitors. A male proportion of 82.7% and a mean age of around 60 years, ranging from about 20 to 85, were recorded for the dose-escalation cohort. Partial responses occurred in three dose-escalation patients: two with cutaneous melanoma and one with hepatocellular carcinoma. The monotherapy dose-escalation portion (N of about 49 patients) of the phase I ivuxolimab trial is reported in the paper. Intravenous ivuxolimab was administered to patients every 2 weeks at six dose levels: 0.01, 0.1, 0.3, 1.5, 3 and 10 mg/kg. Among the roughly 50 dose-escalation patients, 19 had hepatocellular carcinoma, around 15 melanoma, 9 renal cell carcinoma and 9 head and neck cancer. Peripheral TCRbeta sequencing aimed to test whether ivuxolimab altered TCR sequence diversity and caused clonal T-cell expansion. The full study reports these points: Low levels of normalized T-cell clonal expansion were also seen in some patients who did not respond. Clonal expansion of both CD4+ and CD8+ blood T cells was observed from baseline to week 6 at doses 0.1 to 3.0 mg/kg. After ivuxolimab, more expanded clones were found on average in CD8+ T cells than in CD4+ T cells. Which antigens the clonally expanded peripheral T cells were specific for was not determined. In the 0.1-3.0 mg/kg groups, partial responders had among the lowest normalized peripheral clonal expansion, particularly in CD8+ T cells.

Genomic DNA was extracted from sorted cells for sequencing of the TCRbeta CDR3 region. The immunoSEQ Assay was used for sequencing of TCRbeta CDR3 regions. This is the immuneACCESS table as TCRdb keeps it, with only in-frame sequences that have V and J called. A part of the clones is gone; compared with another copy, unresolved V genes explain less than half, and the rest is unexplained. This sample has about 50,000 clones in its table, and approximately 79% of those were observed once. Jointly, the top ten make up approximately 2.1% of the sample. Patients with a history of autoimmune disease or receiving systemic immunosuppression were excluded from the trial. In every dose cohort, peripheral blood was drawn for TCR sequencing at baseline, cycle 4 day 1, and cycle 7 day 1. The samples were taken from a phase I, first-in-human, multicenter, open-label dose-escalation trial of ivuxolimab. The trial enrolled adults with locally advanced or metastatic head and neck squamous cell, hepatocellular, melanoma or renal cell carcinoma. CD4+ and CD8+ T cells were sorted separately from peripheral blood before TCR sequencing.

The CDR3 sequence holds 17 residues, the cysteine and phenylalanine included. Just CDR3 DNA is preserved here, 51 bases in frame from base 1. Trimming removed 5 bases from V and 5 bases from J, leaving 25 bases between the germline ends. According to the germline V gene, CDR1 reads SGHRS and CDR2 reads YFSETQ. In regard to this clone: Which antigen it targets is not known. The sample holds no much larger clone one base away, and base qualities are not on file.

The TCR originated in an adult with an advanced solid tumor such as melanoma, head and neck, liver or kidney cancer. Sequencing was performed on CD4+ or CD8+ T cells sorted from blood, taken in a trial of the OX40 agonist ivuxolimab. The V and J genes are TRBV5-1 and TRBJ2-5; the D gene is possibly TRBD2, with 6 bases matching. The sequenced DNA: TGCGCCAGCAGGAAACCTATTGGAGGAGGGACGGAGGAGACCCAGTACTTC. Its protein product is CASRKPIGGGTEETQYF.